These 21 T cell receptor beta chains came from one sample sequenced in a study of regulatory T cells in long-lasting Graves disease. Construction of TCR beta libraries relied on iRepertoire HTBI primers and on Arm-PCR targeting CDR3 regions. One entry per CDR3 protein results from TCRdb running MiXCR on the multiplex PCR reads. In the table there are around 470,000 distinct CDR3 sequences, 12% to 15% of which are singletons. The time point denotes: newly diagnosed GD, antithyroid drugs for less than 3 months. Construction of the TCR library relied on RNA isolated from PBMCs. The same data also contributed to another study, on T cells in Graves' hyperthyroidism and ophthalmopathy.

The input for sequencing was peripheral blood mononuclear cells (PBMCs), taken at new diagnosis, from a patient treated with antithyroid drugs. The receptor source for this set is a woman aged 45-59 years with Graves disease.

This clonotype came up many times. The chain links TRBV6-1 to TRBJ2-7; D is possibly TRBD2 (5 bases). Trimming cost V 7 bases and J 2 bases, with 15 bases left between them. The CDR3 is 14 amino acids. Germline V gene sequence: CDR1 MNHNS, CDR2 SASEGT. The CDR3: CASTHGVATYEQYF. CDR3 DNA: TGTGCCAGCACCCACGGGGTAGCCACCTACGAGCAGTACTTC.

This clonotype has only a few counts. J is TRBJ1-1 and V is TRBV6-1; a possible D gene is TRBD1 (6 bases). The CDR3 consists of 12 residues. With 7 bases removed from V and 5 bases from J, the gap between germline ends came to 11 bases. CDR1 and CDR2 (germline): MNHNS, SASEGT. For the CDR3, the DNA is TGTGCCAGCATGCAGGGGTTAACTGAAGCTTTCTTT. Amino acid sequence: CASMQGLTEAFF.

Ten or more counts support this clonotype. The chain combines TRBV13 with TRBJ2-5; possibly TRBD2 for D (6 bases). The germline gives CDR1 PRHDT, CDR2 FYEKMQ (reference sequence). CDR3 length equals 13 residues. V was cut by 6 bases and J by 5 bases, with 13 bases left in between. The CDR3 loop is CASSSRLGETQYF. The CDR3 DNA follows: TGTGCCAGCAGTTCCCGACTAGGGGAGACCCAGTACTTC.

This clonotype was seen at least ten times. V and J are TRBV30 and TRBJ2-3; 7 bases agree with TRBD2. There are 15 residues in the CDR3. With 1 base clipped from V and 2 bases from J, the junction kept 6 bases outside the gene matches. The germline gives CDR1 GTSNPN, CDR2 SVGIG (reference sequence). The CDR3 DNA reads TGTGCCTGGAGTGAAAAGCGGGATAACACAGATACGCAGTATTTT. Protein: CAWSEKRDNTDTQYF.

At least ten counts were recorded for this clonotype. The V and J genes are TRBV3-1 and TRBJ2-3; 7 nucleotides match TRBD1. Losses at the gene ends were 3 bases for V and 4 bases for J; bases not matched to a gene: 1. The CDR3 spans 13 residues. The germline V gene encodes CDR1 LGHDT and CDR2 YNNKEL (reference sequence). The CDR3 sequence: CASSQGQSDTQYF. The CDR3 coding sequence is TGTGCCAGCAGCCAGGGACAGTCAGATACGCAGTATTTT.

This clonotype was found many times. J is TRBJ2-7 and V is TRBV28; no clear D. This CDR3 is 12 amino acids long. Germline V lookup: CDR1 MDHEN, CDR2 SYDVKM. The ends were cut back, 7 bases at V and 7 bases at J, with 14 bases in the middle. CDR3 sequence reads: CASTPLNQEQYF. The CDR3 nucleotides read TGTGCCAGCACCCCTTTGAACCAGGAGCAGTACTTC. Together with reference TRBV28 and TRBJ2-7, the CDR3 gives the full variable domain: DVKVTQSSRYLVKRTGEKVFLECVQDMDHENMFWYRQDPGLGLRLIYFSYDVKMKEKGDIPEGYSVSREKKERFSLILESASTNQTSMYLCASTPLNQEQYFGPGTRLTVT.

The table lists this clonotype with many counts. V gene TRBV10-3 combines with J gene TRBJ2-7; 9 bases map to TRBD1. Germline loops: CDR1 ENHRY, CDR2 SYGVKD. The ends lost 8 bases at V and 0 bases at J; junction bases unmatched: 2. The CDR3 consists of 13 residues. In DNA form, the CDR3 reads TGTGCCATCCGGGACAGGGACTCCTACGAGCAGTACTTC. Protein product: CAIRDRDSYEQYF.

Of note for this clonotype: An end of the junction does not agree with germline; a read error may underlie this. This chain uses TRBV5-1 with TRBJ2-7; 9 nucleotides agree with TRBD1. CDR3 length: 15 amino acids. Germline V CDR1 and CDR2: SGHRS, YFSETQ. The DNA for the CDR3 is TGCGCCAGCAGCTTGGTGTACAGGGGGCACTACGAGCGGTACTTC. It yields the protein CASSLVYRGHYERYF.

There are many counts of this clonotype. V is TRBV5-1 and J is TRBJ2-1; TRBD2 matches at 13 bases. Per germline, CDR1 SGHRS and CDR2 YFSETQ. The CDR3 is made up of 18 amino acids. V was clipped by 0 bases and J by 9 bases; unmatched bases: 12. CDR3 nucleotides: TGCGCCAGCAGCTTGGGCCCTCAAACTAGCGGGAGGGCCGCTGAGCAGTTCTTC. Amino acids: CASSLGPQTSGRAAEQFF.

This clonotype was recorded at least ten times. The chain is built from TRBV11-2 and TRBJ2-1; 7 bases fit TRBD1. The CDR3 length is 15 residues. Germline V lookup: CDR1 SGHAT, CDR2 FQNNGV. V lost 4 bases to trimming and J lost 4 bases; unmatched junction nucleotides: 7. CDR3 sequence: CASSSNRGLYNEQFF. CDR3 DNA sequence: TGTGCCAGCAGCTCCAACAGGGGCCTTTACAATGAGCAGTTCTTC. Full variable domain (remainder filled in from reference TRBV11-2 and TRBJ2-1): EAGVAQSPRYKIIEKRQSVAFWCNPISGHATLYWYQQILGQGPKLLIQFQNNGVVDDSQLPKDRFSAERLKGVDSTLKIQPAKLEDSAVYLCASSSNRGLYNEQFFGPGTRLTVL.

This clonotype was recorded at least ten times. For the CDR3, the DNA is TGCGCCAGCAGCTTGGGACAGGGAGTAAACGAGCAGTACTTC. It specifies CASSLGQGVNEQYF. The V gene is TRBV5-1, the J gene TRBJ2-7; 7 positions agree with TRBD1. This CDR3 has 14 residues. Germline V gives CDR1 SGHRS, CDR2 YFSETQ. V was clipped by 0 bases and J by 5 bases; unmatched bases: 5. The whole variable domain, remainder taken from reference TRBV5-1 and TRBJ2-7, is KAGVTQTPRYLIKTRGQQVTLSCSPISGHRSVSWYQQTPGQGLQFLFEYFSETQRNKGNFPGRFSGRQFSNSRSEMNVSTLELGDSALYLCASSLGQGVNEQYFGPGTRLTVT.

This clonotype was seen at least ten times. This rearrangement joins TRBV11-2 to TRBJ1-2, with D perhaps TRBD1 (5 bases). V lost 1 base, J lost 5 bases, and 14 bases lay in between. The CDR3 runs 15 residues. Germline V gene sequence: CDR1 SGHAT, CDR2 FQNNGV. DNA for the CDR3: TGTGCCAGCAGCTTAGGGAATATTAGGGGTTATGGCTACACCTTC. This encodes CASSLGNIRGYGYTF.

This clonotype was seen a few times. This sequence joins TRBV24-1 and TRBJ1-2, with D unclear. The CDR3 length is 13 residues. V lost 0 bases and J lost 6, with 7 bases in between. Germline CDR1 KGHDR, CDR2 SFDVKD. CDR3: CATSDLTGDGYTF. CDR3 coding DNA: TGTGCCACCAGTGATTTGACCGGGGATGGCTACACCTTC.

This clonotype was found many times. A read error may account for a junction end that differs from germline. V is TRBV5-1 and J is TRBJ2-7, with 10 bases lining up with TRBD2. The germline V gene encodes CDR1 SGHRS and CDR2 YFSETQ. The CDR3 spans 16 residues. The CDR3 DNA follows: TGTGCCAGCAGCTTGGCTTTGGCTAGCGGGAGCCACGAGCAGTACTTC. It is translated as CASSLALASGSHEQYF.

This clonotype appeared a few times. The chain joins TRBV6-1 to TRBJ1-2; 8 bases fit TRBD1. V lost 7 bases to trimming and J lost 4 bases; unmatched junction nucleotides: 11. The germline gives CDR1 MNHNS, CDR2 SASEGT. CDR3 length: 15 amino acids. The CDR3 DNA sequence: TGTGCCAGCACCCAAGCAGGGGGCAACGCCTATGGCTACACCTTC. Its translation is CASTQAGGNAYGYTF.

Turning to this clonotype: At one end, the junction sequence differs from germline, possibly due to a read error. The chain has TRBV28 and TRBJ2-1; 7 bases agree with TRBD2. Germline V gene lookup returns CDR1 MDHEN and CDR2 SYDVKM. The CDR3 extends over 12 amino acids. CDR3 sequence reads: CASIIGGRALGF. The CDR3 DNA reads TGTGCCAGCATAATTGGAGGGAGGGCCTTGGGCTTC. The whole variable domain, remainder taken from reference TRBV28 and TRBJ2-1, is DVKVTQSSRYLVKRTGEKVFLECVQDMDHENMFWYRQDPGLGLRLIYFSYDVKMKEKGDIPEGYSVSREKKERFSLILESASTNQTSMYLCASIIGGRALGFGPGTRLTVL.

This clonotype has only a few counts. No conserved phenylalanine or tryptophan ends this CDR3, so it is likely a read error. The chain recombines TRBV20-1 with TRBJ2-1; 8 bases match TRBD1. The CDR3 consists of 14 residues. Germline V gene sequence: CDR1 DFQATT, CDR2 SNEGSKA (reference sequence). V dropped 8 bases and J dropped 0; count of bases not matched to a gene: 6. CDR3 bases: TGCAGTAGTCGACAGGGGAGCTCCTACAATGAGCAGTTCCTC. Translation: CSSRQGSSYNEQFL.

This clonotype was observed a few times. This chain joins TRBV2 and TRBJ1-1, with TRBD1 matching over 7 bases. The V gene's germline CDR1 is SNHLY and CDR2 FYNNEI. The CDR3 totals 13 residues. With 2 bases clipped from V and 6 bases from J, the junction kept 3 bases outside the gene matches. CDR3 nucleotides: TGTGCCAGCAGTGAAAAGGGGGCCGCTGAAGCTTTCTTT. Translating gives CASSEKGAAEAFF.

J is TRBJ2-7 and V is TRBV28; possibly TRBD1 or TRBD2 for D (6 bases each). The CDR3 runs 13 residues. V was pared by 2 bases and J by 5 bases, with 10 bases between. Germline lookup yields CDR1 MDHEN and CDR2 SYDVKM. The CDR3 DNA is TGTGCCAGCAGTTTAGTCGGGGGCCACGAGCAGTACTTC. Residues: CASSLVGGHEQYF.

As concerns this clonotype: This sequence is one base from a far larger clone and is likely a read error. The chain carries TRBV28 and TRBJ2-1, with 7 bases fitting TRBD2. The closer fit of TRBJ2-5 to the DNA end suggests the J call may be wrong. The germline CDR1 and CDR2 sequences are MDHEN and SYDVKM. This CDR3 region has 18 residues. The CDR3 reads CASSLPPRERAPKETQYF. CDR3 nucleotide sequence: TGTGCCAGCAGTCTTCCCCCGCGGGAGCGGGCCCCAAAAGAGACCCAGTACTTC.

This chain links TRBV28 with TRBJ2-1, with 10 nucleotides matching TRBD2. The CDR3 has 23 residues. Germline lookup yields CDR1 MDHEN and CDR2 SYDVKM. The junction had 28 bases not matched to a gene; V was cut back by 4 bases and J by 4 bases. The CDR3 protein is CASSWDYTFRTSGSGGPYNEQFF. The CDR3 DNA reads as TGTGCCAGCAGTTGGGACTACACTTTCCGGACTAGCGGTAGTGGAGGCCCTTACAATGAGCAGTTCTTC.